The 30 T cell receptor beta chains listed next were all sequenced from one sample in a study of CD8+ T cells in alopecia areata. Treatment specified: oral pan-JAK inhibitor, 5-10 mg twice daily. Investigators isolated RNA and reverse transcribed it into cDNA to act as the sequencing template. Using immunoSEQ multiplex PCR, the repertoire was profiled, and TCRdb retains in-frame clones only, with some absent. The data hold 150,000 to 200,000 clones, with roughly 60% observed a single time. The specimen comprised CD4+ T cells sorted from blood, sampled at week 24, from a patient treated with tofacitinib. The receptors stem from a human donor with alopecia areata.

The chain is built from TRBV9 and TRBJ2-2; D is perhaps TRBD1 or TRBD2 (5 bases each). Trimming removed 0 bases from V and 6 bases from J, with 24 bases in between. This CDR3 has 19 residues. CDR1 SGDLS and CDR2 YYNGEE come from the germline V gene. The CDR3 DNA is TGTGCCAGCAGCGTAGCGGTGTCACAGGCCCACTTGCGGGCCGGGGAGCTGTTTTTT. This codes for CASSVAVSQAHLRAGELFF.

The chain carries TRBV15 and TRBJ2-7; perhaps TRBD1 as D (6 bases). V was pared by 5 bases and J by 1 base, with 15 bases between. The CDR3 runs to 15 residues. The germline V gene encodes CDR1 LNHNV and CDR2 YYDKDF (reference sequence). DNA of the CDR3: TGTGCCACCAGCTCCCAGGGGATGGGGTCCTACGAGCAGTACTTC. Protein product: CATSSQGMGSYEQYF.

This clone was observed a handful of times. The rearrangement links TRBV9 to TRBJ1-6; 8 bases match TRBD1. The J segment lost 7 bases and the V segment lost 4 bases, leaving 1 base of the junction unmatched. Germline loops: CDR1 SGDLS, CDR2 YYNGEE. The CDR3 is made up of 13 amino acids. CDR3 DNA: TGTGCCAGCAGCCAGGGGGCCAATTCACCCCTCCACTTT. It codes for CASSQGANSPLHF.

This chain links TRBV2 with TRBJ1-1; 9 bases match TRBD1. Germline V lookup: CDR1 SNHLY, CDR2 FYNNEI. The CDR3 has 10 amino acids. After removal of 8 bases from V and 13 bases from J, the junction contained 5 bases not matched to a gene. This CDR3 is CASLDRGGFF. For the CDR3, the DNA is TGTGCCAGCTTGGACAGGGGAGGTTTCTTT.

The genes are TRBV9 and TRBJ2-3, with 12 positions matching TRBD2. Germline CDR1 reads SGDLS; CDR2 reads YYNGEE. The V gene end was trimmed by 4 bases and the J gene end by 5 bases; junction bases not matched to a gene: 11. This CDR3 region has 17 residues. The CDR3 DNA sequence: TGTGCCAGCAGCACGACTAGCGGGGGTAACCTCGAAGATACGCAGTATTTT. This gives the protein CASSTTSGGNLEDTQYF. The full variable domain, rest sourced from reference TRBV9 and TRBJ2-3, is DSGVTQTPKHLITATGQRVTLRCSPRSGDLSVYWYQQSLDQGLQFLIQYYNGEERAKGNILERFSAQQFPDLHSELNLSSLELGDSALYFCASSTTSGGNLEDTQYFGPGTRLTVL.

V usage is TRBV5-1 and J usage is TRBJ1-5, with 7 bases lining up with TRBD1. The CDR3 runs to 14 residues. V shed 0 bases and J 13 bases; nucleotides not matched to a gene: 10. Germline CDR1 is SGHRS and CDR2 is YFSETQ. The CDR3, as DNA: TGCGCCAGCAGCTTGGCGGGACAGACCTGGGATCAGCATTTT. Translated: CASSLAGQTWDQHF.

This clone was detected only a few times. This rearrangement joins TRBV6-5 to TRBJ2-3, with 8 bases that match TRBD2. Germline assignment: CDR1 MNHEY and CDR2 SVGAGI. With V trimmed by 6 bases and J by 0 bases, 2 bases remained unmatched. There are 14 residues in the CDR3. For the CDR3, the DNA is TGTGCCAGCAGGCGGGGGGTCAGCACAGATACGCAGTATTTT. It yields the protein CASRRGVSTDTQYF.

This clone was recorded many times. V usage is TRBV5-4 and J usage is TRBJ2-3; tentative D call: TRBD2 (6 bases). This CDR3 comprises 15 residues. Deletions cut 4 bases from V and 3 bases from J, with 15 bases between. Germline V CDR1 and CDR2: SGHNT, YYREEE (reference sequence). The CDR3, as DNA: TGTGCCAGCAGCCCCCCGATGGCGGGGACAGATACGCAGTATTTT. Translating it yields CASSPPMAGTDTQYF.

The CDR3 is CATSSSNYGYTF. CDR3 DNA sequence: TGTGCCACCAGCAGCTCTAACTATGGCTACACCTTC. J is TRBJ1-2 and V is TRBV15; D unresolved. CDR3 size: 12 residues. Trimming left V 3 bases short and J 0 bases short, with 2 bases between. CDR1 and CDR2 (germline): LNHNV, YYDKDF (reference sequence).

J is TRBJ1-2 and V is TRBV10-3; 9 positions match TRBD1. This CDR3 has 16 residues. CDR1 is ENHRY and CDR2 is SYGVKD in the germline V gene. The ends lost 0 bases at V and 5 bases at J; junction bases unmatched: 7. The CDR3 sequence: CAISESGQGNTYGYTF. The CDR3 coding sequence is TGTGCCATCAGTGAGTCCGGACAGGGGAATACTTATGGCTACACCTTC.

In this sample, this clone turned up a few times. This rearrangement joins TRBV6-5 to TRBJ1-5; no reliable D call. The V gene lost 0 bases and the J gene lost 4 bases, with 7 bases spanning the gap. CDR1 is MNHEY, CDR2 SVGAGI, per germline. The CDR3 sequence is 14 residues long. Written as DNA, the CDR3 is TGTGCCAGCAGTTACTCGGGCAGGAATCAGCCCCAGCATTTT. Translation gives CASSYSGRNQPQHF.

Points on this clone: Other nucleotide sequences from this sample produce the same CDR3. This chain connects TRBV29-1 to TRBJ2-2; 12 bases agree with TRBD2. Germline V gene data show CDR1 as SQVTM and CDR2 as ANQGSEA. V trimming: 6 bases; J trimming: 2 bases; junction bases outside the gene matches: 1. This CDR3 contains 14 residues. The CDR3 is CSVLAGGNTGELFF. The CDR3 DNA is TGCAGCGTACTAGCGGGGGGTAACACCGGGGAGCTGTTTTTT.

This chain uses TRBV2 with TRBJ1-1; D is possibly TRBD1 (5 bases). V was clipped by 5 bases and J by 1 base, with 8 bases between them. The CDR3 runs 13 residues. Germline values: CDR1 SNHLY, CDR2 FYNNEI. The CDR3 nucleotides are TGTGCCAGCAGTCCGGACACGAACACTGAAGCTTTCTTT. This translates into CASSPDTNTEAFF.

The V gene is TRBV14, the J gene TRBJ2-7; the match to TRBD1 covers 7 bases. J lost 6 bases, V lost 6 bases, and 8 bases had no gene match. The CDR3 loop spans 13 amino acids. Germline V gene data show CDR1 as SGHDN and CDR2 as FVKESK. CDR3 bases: TGTGCCAGCAGGAAGAAGGGGACAGTCGAGCAGTACTTC. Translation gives CASRKKGTVEQYF.

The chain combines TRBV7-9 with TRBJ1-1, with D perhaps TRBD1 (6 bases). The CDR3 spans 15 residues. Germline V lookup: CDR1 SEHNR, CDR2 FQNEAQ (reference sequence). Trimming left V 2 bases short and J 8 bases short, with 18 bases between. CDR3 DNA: TGTGCCAGCAGCTTAAGAGGCAGGGGAGAGATCGAAGCTTTCTTT. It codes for CASSLRGRGEIEAFF.

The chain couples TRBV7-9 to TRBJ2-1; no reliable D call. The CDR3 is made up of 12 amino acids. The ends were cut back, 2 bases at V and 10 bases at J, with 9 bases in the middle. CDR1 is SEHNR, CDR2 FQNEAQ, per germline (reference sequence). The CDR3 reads CASSLNADEQFF. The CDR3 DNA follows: TGTGCCAGCAGCTTAAACGCCGACGAGCAGTTCTTC.

CDR3 residues: CSASITGDAEAFF. The CDR3 nucleotides read TGCAGCGCCTCAATCACCGGCGACGCGGAAGCTTTCTTT. The V call is TRBV29-1, the J call TRBJ1-1; no clear D gene. Trimming took off 7 bases at V and 8 bases at J, with 20 bases between the two ends. Germline-derived CDR1 and CDR2 are SQVTM and ANQGSEA. The CDR3 is made up of 13 amino acids.

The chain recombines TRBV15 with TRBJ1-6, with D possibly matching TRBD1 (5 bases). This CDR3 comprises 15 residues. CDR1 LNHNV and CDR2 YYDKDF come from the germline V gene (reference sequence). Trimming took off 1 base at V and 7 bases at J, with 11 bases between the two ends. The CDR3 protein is CATSRGGVKNSPLHF. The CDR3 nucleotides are TGTGCCACCAGCAGAGGAGGGGTTAAGAATTCACCCCTCCACTTT.

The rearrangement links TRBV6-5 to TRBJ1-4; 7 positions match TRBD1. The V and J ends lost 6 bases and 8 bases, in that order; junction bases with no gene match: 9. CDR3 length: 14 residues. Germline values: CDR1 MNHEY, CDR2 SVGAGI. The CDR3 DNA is TGTGCCAGCAGCTCGGGACAGCGGAAGGAAAAACTGTTTTTT. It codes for CASSSGQRKEKLFF.

DNA of the CDR3: TGTGCCTGGAGTGTTGGGGATTCTGGCTACACCTTC. Amino acids: CAWSVGDSGYTF. The chain links TRBV30 to TRBJ1-2; no definite D call. The V and J ends lost 0 bases and 7 bases respectively, with 9 bases between them. The germline V gene has CDR1 GTSNPN and CDR2 SVGIG (reference sequence). The CDR3 sequence is 12 residues long.

The CDR3 DNA follows: TGTGCCAGCAGTGAAGGTAGGACAGGTTTCGGCAATCAGCCCCAGCATTTT. Translating gives CASSEGRTGFGNQPQHF. The chain employs TRBV25-1 and TRBJ1-5, with TRBD1 matching 7 bases. The CDR3 has 17 amino acids. Germline V gives CDR1 MGHDK, CDR2 SYGVNS. J gave up 2 bases and V 2 bases, and 9 bases lay outside the gene matches.

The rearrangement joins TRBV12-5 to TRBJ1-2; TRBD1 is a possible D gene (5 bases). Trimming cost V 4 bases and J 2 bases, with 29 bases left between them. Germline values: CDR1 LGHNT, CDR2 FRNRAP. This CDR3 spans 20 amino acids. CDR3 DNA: TGTGCTAGTGGTTCCGGACACATAGGTAAAGTCCCCTCTTTCAACTATGGCTACACCTTC. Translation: CASGSGHIGKVPSFNYGYTF.

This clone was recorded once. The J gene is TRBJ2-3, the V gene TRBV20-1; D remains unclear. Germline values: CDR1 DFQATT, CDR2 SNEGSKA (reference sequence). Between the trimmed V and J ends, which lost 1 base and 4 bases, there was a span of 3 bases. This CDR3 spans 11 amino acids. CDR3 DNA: TGCAGTGCTAGAGTTGCAGATACGCAGTATTTT. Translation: CSARVADTQYF.

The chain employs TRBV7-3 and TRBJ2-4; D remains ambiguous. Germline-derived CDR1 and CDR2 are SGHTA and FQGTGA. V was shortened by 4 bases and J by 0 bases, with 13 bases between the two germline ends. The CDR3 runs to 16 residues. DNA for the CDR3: TGTGCCAGCAGCTCATGGGTCTCCTTAGCCAAAAACATTCAGTACTTC. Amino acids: CASSSWVSLAKNIQYF.

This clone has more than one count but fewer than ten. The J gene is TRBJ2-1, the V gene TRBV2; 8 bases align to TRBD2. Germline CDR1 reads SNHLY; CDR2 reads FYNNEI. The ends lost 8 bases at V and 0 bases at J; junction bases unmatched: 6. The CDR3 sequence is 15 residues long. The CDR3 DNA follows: TGTGCCAGCTCGGGGGGGCCATCCTCCTACAATGAGCAGTTCTTC. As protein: CASSGGPSSYNEQFF.

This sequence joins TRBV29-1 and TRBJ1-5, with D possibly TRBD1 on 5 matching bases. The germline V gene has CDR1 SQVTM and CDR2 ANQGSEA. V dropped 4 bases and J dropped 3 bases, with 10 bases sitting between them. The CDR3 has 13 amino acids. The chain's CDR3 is CSVGGTHNQPQHF. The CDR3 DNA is TGCAGCGTTGGCGGGACCCACAATCAGCCCCAGCATTTT.

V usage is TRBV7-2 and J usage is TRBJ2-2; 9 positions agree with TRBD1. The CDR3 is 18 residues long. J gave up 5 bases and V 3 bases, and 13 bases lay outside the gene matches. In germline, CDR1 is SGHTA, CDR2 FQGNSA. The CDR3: CASSFPAQGARRTGELFF. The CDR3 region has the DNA TGTGCCAGCAGCTTCCCCGCACAGGGGGCGCGTCGGACCGGGGAGCTGTTTTTT.

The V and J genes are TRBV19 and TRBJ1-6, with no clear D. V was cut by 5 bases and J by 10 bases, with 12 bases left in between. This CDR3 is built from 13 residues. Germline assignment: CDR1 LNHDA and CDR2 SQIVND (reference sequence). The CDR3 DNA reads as TGTGCCAGTAGTGGGCTTTTTGGGTCACCCCTCCACTTT. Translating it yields CASSGLFGSPLHF.

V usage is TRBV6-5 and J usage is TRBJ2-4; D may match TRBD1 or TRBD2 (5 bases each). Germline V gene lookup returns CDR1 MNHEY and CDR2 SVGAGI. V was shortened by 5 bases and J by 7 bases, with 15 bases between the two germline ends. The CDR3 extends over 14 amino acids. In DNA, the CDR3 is TGTGCCAGCAGTACGGGGCCGGGGTCTAACATTCAGTACTTC. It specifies CASSTGPGSNIQYF.

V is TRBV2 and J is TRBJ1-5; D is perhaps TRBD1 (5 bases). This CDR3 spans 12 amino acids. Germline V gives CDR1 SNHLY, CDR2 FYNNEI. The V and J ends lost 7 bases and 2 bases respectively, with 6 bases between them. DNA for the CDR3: TGTGCCAGCACCAGGGGCAATCAGCCCCAGCATTTT. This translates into CASTRGNQPQHF.